The clone carrying this T cell receptor beta chain came up many times. Its antigen remains unknown. TCRdb re-analysed the reads in MiXCR, keeping a single row per CDR3 protein. The sample gives about 360,000 distinct CDR3 sequences, 15% to 20% of which show up once; 7.5% to 9.5% is in the top ten. This sample is part of a study of T cell repertoires in cytomegalovirus infection. Regarding the study as a whole: In two of eight donors, the top clonotype was HLA-C-restricted CMV-specific.

The CDR3 spans 13 residues. V was shortened by 4 bases and J by 5 bases, with 11 bases between the two germline ends. Source material: PBMCs. This rearrangement joins TRBV12-3 or TRBV12-4 to TRBJ2-5; D may be TRBD1 or TRBD2 (5 bases each). This receptor was taken from a human donor in good health (CMV status not recorded). Some clones in this sample may be carry-over from other donors' samples. In nucleotides, the CDR3 is TGTGCCAGCAGTTCTCCCGGGACGGAGACCCAGTACTTC. Translation gives CASSSPGTETQYF.